This T cell receptor (beta chain) comes out of a study of T cell responses to AZD1222 COVID-19 vaccine (dated by TCRdb to the early 2020s). For the wider study: A total of about 230 trial participants underwent TCR sequencing, of whom approximately 210 received two doses of AZD1222 and some 26 received two doses of the MenACWY control vaccine. Enrollment into the trials was organized by age into subgroups of 18-55, 56-69 and 70-plus years, and those subgroups contained approximately 160, 26 and 62 TCR-sequenced participants, respectively. Paper-wide results and their limitations: Conclusions about previously exposed vaccinees were limited because only a handful of AZD1222 recipients were SARS-CoV-2 seropositive at baseline. Reportedly, almost half of the unique spike-specific TCRs recognized epitopes lying outside the regions that are mutated in the B.1.351 and B.1.1.7 variants. Most participants were white British and females outnumbered males, and the authors suggested that clonal diversity may have been underestimated. In the small 56-69-year group, the increase in depth fell short of significance, most likely because of low power. After two AZD1222 doses, spike-specific TCR breadth and depth were significantly higher than at day 0 and than in MenACWY recipients. The vaccine-associated CD4 TCRs covered the entire spike protein, and the dominant responses fell in regions 160-218 and 743-854. Because no samples from the day 14 peak response were available, repertoires could be characterized only after the peak T cell response.

The germline V gene encodes CDR1 WSHSY and CDR2 SAAADI. V lost 6 bases and J lost 4 bases; the stretch between them is 17 bases long. Counted from cysteine to phenylalanine, this CDR3 has 15 amino acids. Only the CDR3 region is kept as DNA, spanning 45 bases read in frame from base 1. Comment on this clone: Its antigen is currently not known. No per-base quality is available; no much larger clone lies one base away.

The sample's time point, from its label and the paper: about 28 days (+/-7) after the second vaccine dose. AZD1222 recipients whose second dose came at about 4 weeks and those whose second dose came at about 12 weeks were combined into one group, since spike-specific TCR depth and breadth did not differ between the two schedules. The vaccinee samples were drawn from two UK trials, COV001 and COV002, one of which was a single-blind randomized controlled phase 2/3 trial testing AZD1222 (ChAdOx1 nCoV-19) in healthy adults. For TCRbeta chain sequencing, PBMC samples were collected from trial participants at day 0 and at day 28 after the second dose. The CDR3 regions of human TCRbeta chains were analyzed by immunosequencing. The study's processing was this. TCRs in the repertoires were matched against a reference library of SARS-CoV-2-specific TCRs that had been generated with the MIRA antigen-specificity platform. Breadth was defined as the fraction of unique TCRs that were SARS-CoV-2-associated. Depth was defined as the fraction of total T cells that were SARS-CoV-2-associated. Using the MIRA data, each spike-specific TCR was assigned both to the spike region to which the TCR was reactive and to a CD4 or CD8 class. Log10-transformed breadth and depth values were compared by one-way ANOVA with Sidak's multiple comparisons tests. Entries here come from immuneACCESS through TCRdb and include only in-frame sequences with V and J called. Some clones fail to appear in such tables; in the studies checked, an unresolved V gene covers under half of the shortfall, and the cause of the remainder is unknown. The V and J calls and clone size are taken from that table; D and trimming were inferred from the DNA. Here the sample has 60,000 to 90,000 clones; about nine tenths occur a single time. The top ten clones comprise less than 20% of the sample.

Here the sequenced sample was peripheral blood, taken 28 days after the second AZD1222 dose. This chain is built from TRBV10-2 and TRBJ2-3, with a tentative D gene TRBD1 over 6 matching bases. The TCR was taken from an adult who received the AZD1222 COVID-19 vaccine. Here is the DNA: TGCGCCAGCAGCGATACAGGGAGTAGCGCAGATACGCAGTATTTT. Its translation is CASSDTGSSADTQYF.